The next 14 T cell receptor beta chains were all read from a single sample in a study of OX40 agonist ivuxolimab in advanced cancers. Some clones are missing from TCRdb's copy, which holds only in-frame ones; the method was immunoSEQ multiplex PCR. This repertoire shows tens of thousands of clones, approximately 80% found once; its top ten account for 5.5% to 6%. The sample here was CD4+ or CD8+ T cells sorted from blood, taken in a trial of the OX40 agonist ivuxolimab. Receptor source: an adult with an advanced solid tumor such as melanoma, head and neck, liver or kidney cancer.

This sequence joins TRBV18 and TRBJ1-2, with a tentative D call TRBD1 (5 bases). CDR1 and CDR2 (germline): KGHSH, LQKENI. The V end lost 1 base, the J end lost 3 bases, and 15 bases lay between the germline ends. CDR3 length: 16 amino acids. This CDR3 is CASSPQAGVKDYGYTF. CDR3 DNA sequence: TGTGCCAGCTCACCACAGGCGGGGGTAAAAGACTATGGCTACACCTTC.

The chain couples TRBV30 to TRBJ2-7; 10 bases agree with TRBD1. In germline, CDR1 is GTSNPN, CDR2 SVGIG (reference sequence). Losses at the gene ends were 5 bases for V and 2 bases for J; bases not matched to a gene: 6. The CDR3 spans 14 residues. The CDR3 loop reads CAWGTGDPPYEQYF. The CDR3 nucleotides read TGTGCCTGGGGGACAGGGGACCCTCCCTACGAGCAGTACTTC.

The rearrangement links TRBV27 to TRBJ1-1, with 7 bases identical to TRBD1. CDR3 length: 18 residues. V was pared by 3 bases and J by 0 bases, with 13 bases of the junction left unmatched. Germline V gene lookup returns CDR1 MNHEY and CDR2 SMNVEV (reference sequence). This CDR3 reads CASSLVEPGQSMNTEAFF. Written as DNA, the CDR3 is TGTGCCAGCAGTTTGGTGGAACCGGGACAGTCAATGAACACTGAAGCTTTCTTT.

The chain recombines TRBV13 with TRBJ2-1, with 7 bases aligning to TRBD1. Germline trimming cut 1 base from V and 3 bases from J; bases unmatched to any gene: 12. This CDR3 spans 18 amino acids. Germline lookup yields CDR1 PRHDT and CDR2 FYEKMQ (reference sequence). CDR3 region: CASSLEYGDRGNYNEQFF. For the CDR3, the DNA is TGTGCCAGCAGCTTAGAGTATGGGGACAGAGGTAACTACAATGAGCAGTTCTTC.

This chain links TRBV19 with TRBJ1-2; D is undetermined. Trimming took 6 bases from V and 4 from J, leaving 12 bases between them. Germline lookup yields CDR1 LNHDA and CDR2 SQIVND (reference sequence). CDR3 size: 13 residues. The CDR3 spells CASRYSVTYGYTF. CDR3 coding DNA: TGTGCCAGTAGGTACAGTGTTACCTATGGCTACACCTTC.

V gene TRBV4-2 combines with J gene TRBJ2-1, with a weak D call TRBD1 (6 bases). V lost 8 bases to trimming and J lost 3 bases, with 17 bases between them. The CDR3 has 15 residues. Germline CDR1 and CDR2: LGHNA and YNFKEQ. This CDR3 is CASSPRTGFYNEQFF. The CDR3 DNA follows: TGTGCCAGCTCCCCCCGAACAGGGTTCTACAATGAGCAGTTCTTC.

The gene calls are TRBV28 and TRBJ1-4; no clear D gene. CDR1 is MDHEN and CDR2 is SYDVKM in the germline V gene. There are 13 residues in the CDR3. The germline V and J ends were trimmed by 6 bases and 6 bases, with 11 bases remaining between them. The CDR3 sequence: CASSHNSDEKLFF. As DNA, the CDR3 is TGTGCCAGCAGCCACAACAGCGATGAAAAACTGTTTTTT.

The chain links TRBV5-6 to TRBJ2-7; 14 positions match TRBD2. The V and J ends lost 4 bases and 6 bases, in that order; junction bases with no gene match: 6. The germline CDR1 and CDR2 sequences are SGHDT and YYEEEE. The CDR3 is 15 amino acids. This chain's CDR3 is CASSRGTSGSAEQYF. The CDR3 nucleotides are TGTGCCAGCAGCCGTGGGACTAGCGGGAGTGCCGAGCAGTACTTC. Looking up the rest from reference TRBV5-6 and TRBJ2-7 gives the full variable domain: DAGVTQSPTHLIKTRGQQVTLRCSPKSGHDTVSWYQQALGQGPQFIFQYYEEEERQRGNFPDRFSGHQFPNYSSELNVNALLLGDSALYLCASSRGTSGSAEQYFGPGTRLTVT.

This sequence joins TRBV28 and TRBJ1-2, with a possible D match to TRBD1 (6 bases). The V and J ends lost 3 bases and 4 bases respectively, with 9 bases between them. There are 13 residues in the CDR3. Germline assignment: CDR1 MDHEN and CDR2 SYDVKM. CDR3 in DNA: TGTGCCAGCAGTTTTAGAGGGGGCTATGGCTACACCTTC. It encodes CASSFRGGYGYTF.

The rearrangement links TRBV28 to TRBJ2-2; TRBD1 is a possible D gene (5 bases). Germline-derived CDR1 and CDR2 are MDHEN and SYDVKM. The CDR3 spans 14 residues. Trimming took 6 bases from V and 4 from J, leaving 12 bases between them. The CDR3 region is CASSPAGSTGELFF. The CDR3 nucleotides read TGTGCCAGCAGCCCTGCAGGGTCCACCGGGGAGCTGTTTTTT.

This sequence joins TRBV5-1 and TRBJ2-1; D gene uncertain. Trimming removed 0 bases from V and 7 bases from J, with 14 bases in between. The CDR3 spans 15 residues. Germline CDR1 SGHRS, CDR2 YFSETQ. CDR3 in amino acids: CASSLVAGLGNEQFF. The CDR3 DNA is TGCGCCAGCAGCTTGGTGGCCGGTCTTGGTAATGAGCAGTTCTTC.

As DNA, the CDR3 is TGTGCCAGCAGCTTTGGACTTACATACGCTAGCACAGATACGCAGTATTTT. This translates into CASSFGLTYASTDTQYF. The V call is TRBV9, the J call TRBJ2-3; the D gene is possibly TRBD2 (5 bases). The CDR3 totals 17 residues. Trimming took 4 bases from V and 0 from J, leaving 18 bases between them. Germline V gene lookup returns CDR1 SGDLS and CDR2 YYNGEE.

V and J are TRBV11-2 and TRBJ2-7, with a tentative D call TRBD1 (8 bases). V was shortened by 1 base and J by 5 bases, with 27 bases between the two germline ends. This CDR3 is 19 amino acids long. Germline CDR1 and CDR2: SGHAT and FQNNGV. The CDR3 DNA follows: TGTGCCAGCAGCTTAGTAGGGAGGGCAGGGGGCCACTTCATCCACGAGCAGTACGTC. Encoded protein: CASSLVGRAGGHFIHEQYV.

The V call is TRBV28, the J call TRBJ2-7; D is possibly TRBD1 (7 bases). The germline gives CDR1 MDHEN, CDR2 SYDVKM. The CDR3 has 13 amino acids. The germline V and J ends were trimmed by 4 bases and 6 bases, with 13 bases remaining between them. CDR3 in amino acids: CASSSSGGREQYF. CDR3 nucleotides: TGTGCCAGCAGTTCATCAGGGGGGCGCGAGCAGTACTTC.